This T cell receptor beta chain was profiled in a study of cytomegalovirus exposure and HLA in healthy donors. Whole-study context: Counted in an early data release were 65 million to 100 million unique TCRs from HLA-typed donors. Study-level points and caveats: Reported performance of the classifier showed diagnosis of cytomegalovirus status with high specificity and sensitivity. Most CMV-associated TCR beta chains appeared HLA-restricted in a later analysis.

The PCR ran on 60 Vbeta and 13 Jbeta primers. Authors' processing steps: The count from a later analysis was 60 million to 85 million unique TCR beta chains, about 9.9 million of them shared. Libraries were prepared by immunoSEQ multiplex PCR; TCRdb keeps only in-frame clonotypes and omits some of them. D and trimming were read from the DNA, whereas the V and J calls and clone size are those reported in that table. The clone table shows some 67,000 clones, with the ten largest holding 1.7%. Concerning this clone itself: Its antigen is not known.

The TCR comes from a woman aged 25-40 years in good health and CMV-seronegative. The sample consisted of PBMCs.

CDR3 DNA: TGTGCCAGCAGTCCTACAGGGGGGCTCTCCTACGAGCAGTACTTC. Its protein product is CASSPTGGLSYEQYF. The J gene is TRBJ2-7, the V gene TRBV7-2; TRBD1 matches 8 bases. Germline V CDR1 and CDR2: SGHTA, FQGNSA. The CDR3 extends over 15 amino acids. Losses at the gene ends were 6 bases for V and 0 bases for J; bases not matched to a gene: 7.